This is a list of T cell receptor beta chains from one sample in a study of shared clonotypes between healthy human individuals. Here immunoSEQ multiplex PCR was the method, and the copy in TCRdb shows in-frame clones only, minus some. The repertoire holds 1,400,000 or so clones, with just under 99% as singletons. The sequenced sample consisted of naive CD4+ T cells sorted from blood. All receptors derive from a man aged 25 to 40 in good health. Both conserved end residues are part of each CDR3. D genes are given only for firm matches.

TRBV6-6,TRBD2,TRBJ2-7,CASSSLLLAGPYEQYF
TRBV11-2,TRBD1,TRBJ2-5,CASSLLGLGAGGSQETQYF
TRBV30,TRBD2,TRBJ2-3,CAWNLAGTDTQYF
TRBV10-3,-,TRBJ2-2,CAIYGGITGELFF
TRBV7-2,-,TRBJ2-7,CASSMQGHEQYF
TRBV21-1,-,TRBJ2-7,CASTNWTGVNCEQYF
TRBV6-5,-,TRBJ1-2,CASSYLRGPGGYTF
TRBV5-1,TRBD1,TRBJ1-2,CASSLGSGGSYGYTF
TRBV6-1,-,TRBJ1-2,CASSEAHSWGYTF
TRBV15,-,TRBJ1-4,CASKGEANNEKLFF
TRBV7-8,-,TRBJ1-1,CASSLVFEAEAFF
TRBV10-2,-,TRBJ2-1,CASSERVGQFF
TRBV7-9,TRBD2,TRBJ2-7,CASSLSGSVDEQYF
TRBV7-6,TRBD2,TRBJ2-2,CASSLVGTSYPGELFF
TRBV14,-,TRBJ2-1,CASSQRSTRYNEQFF
TRBV19,-,TRBJ2-2,CASSIYGKNTGELFF
TRBV7-9,-,TRBJ2-3,CASSLLAGTSTDTQYF
TRBV9,TRBD1,TRBJ2-7,CASSAGQGHSYEQYF
TRBV5-1,-,TRBJ1-2,CASSFQTDYGYTF
TRBV25-1,-,TRBJ2-1,CASSELIPYNEQFF
TRBV9,-,TRBJ2-3,CASSDRDGGTDTQYF
TRBV7-8,TRBD1,TRBJ1-5,CASSSAGTVNQPQHF
TRBV18,-,TRBJ1-1,CASSPISGGATNTEAFF
TRBV7-9,-,TRBJ2-2,CASSIQGYTGELFF
TRBV6-1,TRBD1,TRBJ2-7,CASSEPTRTGGSYEQYF
TRBV6-6,-,TRBJ2-3,CASSNLAGGPDTQYF
TRBV11-2,-,TRBJ2-3,CASSFWTDTQYF
TRBV18,-,TRBJ1-5,CASSTVGDSNQPQHF
TRBV10-3,-,TRBJ1-3,CAISERTSGNTIYF
TRBV7-2,-,TRBJ1-5,CASSLGQISNQPQHF
TRBV9,-,TRBJ2-6,CASSVAGANVLTF
TRBV2,-,TRBJ1-5,CASSGQIRNQPQHF
TRBV5-6,TRBD1,TRBJ1-2,CASRATGDYTF
TRBV11-2,TRBD1,TRBJ2-1,CASSASGQGRTYNEQFF
TRBV28,TRBD2,TRBJ2-5,CASSLFPSGGLQETQYF
TRBV28,TRBD1,TRBJ2-2,CASSGTASTGELFF
TRBV11-2,TRBD2,TRBJ2-2,CASSLFLGRGVIIRELFF
TRBV27,-,TRBJ1-5,CASSTTAAGQPQHF
TRBV7-9,TRBD2,TRBJ2-3,CASSSGLHTDTQYF
TRBV7-8,TRBD2,TRBJ2-5,CASSRSGGQETQYF
TRBV5-1,-,TRBJ2-7,CASSFGLAITYEQYF
TRBV7-2,-,TRBJ1-2,CASSLDSEAYGYTF
TRBV5-5,-,TRBJ2-7,CASSLGIGGYEQYF